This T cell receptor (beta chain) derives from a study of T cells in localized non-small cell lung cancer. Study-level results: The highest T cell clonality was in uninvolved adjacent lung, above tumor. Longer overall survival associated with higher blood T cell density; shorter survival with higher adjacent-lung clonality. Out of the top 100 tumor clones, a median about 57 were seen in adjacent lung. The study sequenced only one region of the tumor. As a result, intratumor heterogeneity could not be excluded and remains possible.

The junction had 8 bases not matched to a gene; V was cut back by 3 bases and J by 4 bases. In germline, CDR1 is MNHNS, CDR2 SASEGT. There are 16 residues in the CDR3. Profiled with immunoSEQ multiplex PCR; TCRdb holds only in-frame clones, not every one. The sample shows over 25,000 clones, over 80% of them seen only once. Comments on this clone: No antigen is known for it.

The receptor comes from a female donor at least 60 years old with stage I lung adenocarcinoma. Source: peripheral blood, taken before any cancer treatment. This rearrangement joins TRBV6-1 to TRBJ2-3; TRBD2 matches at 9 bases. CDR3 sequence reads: CASSEGSGGSADTQYF. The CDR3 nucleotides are TGTGCCAGCAGTGAGGGTAGCGGGGGTAGCGCAGATACGCAGTATTTT.